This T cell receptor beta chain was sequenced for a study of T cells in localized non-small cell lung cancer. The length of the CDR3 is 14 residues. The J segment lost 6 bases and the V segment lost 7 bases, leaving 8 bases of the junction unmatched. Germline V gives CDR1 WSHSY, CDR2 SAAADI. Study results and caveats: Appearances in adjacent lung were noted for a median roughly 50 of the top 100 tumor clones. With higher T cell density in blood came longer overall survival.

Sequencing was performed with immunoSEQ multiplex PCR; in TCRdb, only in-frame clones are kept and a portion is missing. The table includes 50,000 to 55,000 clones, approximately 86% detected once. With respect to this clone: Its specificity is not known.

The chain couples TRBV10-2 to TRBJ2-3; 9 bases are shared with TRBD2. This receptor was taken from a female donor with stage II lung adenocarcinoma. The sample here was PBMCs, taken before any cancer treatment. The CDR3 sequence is CASTPSGIGDTQYF. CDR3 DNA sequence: TGCGCCAGCACCCCTAGCGGGATAGGGGATACGCAGTATTTT.